The 12 T cell receptor beta chains reported below all come from one sample, sequenced in a study of vaccination effects on CD4 cells after COVID-19. Antigens of these TCRs are unknown. Assay: immunoSEQ multiplex PCR; the TCRdb copy retains only in-frame clones and omits some. The table lists roughly 30,000 clones, 65% to 80% of them singletons. Antigen-specific CD4+ T cell clonotypes were called by their expansion after viral peptide-pool culture in ViraFEST. Researchers isolated CD4+ T cells once approximately eleven days of culture had elapsed. Two doses of BNT162b2 or mRNA-1273 vaccine were administered to participants. Sequenced material: CD4+ T cells from PBMCs cultured with HCoV-NL63 spike peptides, taken after COVID-19 vaccination. These receptors were taken from a human donor who received a COVID-19 vaccine.

The rearrangement uses TRBV10-2 and TRBJ2-1; D may be TRBD1 (6 bases). Trimming cost V 7 bases and J 10 bases, with 11 bases left between them. The CDR3 has 11 residues. Germline-derived CDR1 and CDR2 are WSHSY and SAAADI. CDR3 in DNA: TGCGCCAGCATGGAAAGGGGGGAGCAGTTCTTC. It is translated as CASMERGEQFF.

This clone was counted a single time. J is TRBJ2-7 and V is TRBV4-1, with D perhaps TRBD1 (6 bases). The CDR3 spans 16 residues. From germline, CDR1 is MGHRA and CDR2 YSYEKL. Trimming took off 0 bases at V and 0 bases at J, with 12 bases between the two ends. The CDR3 sequence: CASSQEAQGSSYEQYF. The CDR3 coding sequence is TGCGCCAGCAGCCAAGAAGCGCAGGGGAGCTCCTACGAGCAGTACTTC.

The table lists this clone with a few counts. One junction end disagrees with the germline gene, perhaps due to a read error. The chain recombines TRBV5-5 with TRBJ1-2; no clear D. Germline V gives CDR1 SGHKS, CDR2 YYEKEE (reference sequence). CDR3 length: 13 residues. The CDR3 DNA follows: TGTGCCAGCAGCTCGAGGACCGAGTATGACTACACCTTC. Translated: CASSSRTEYDYTF.

V usage is TRBV29-1 and J usage is TRBJ2-2; D is uncertain. Looked up from germline, CDR1 is SQVTM and CDR2 is ANQGSEA. V lost 1 base and J 7 bases, leaving 7 bases between the germline ends. CDR3 size: 12 residues. The CDR3 spells CSVEAAGGELFF. CDR3 coding DNA: TGCAGCGTTGAAGCTGCCGGCGGGGAGCTGTTTTTT.

V is TRBV5-4 and J is TRBJ2-3; TRBD2 agrees at 8 bases. The length of the CDR3 is 16 residues. J lost 3 bases, V lost 3 bases, and 9 bases had no gene match. Germline V CDR1 and CDR2: SGHNT, YYREEE (reference sequence). The CDR3 bases are TGTGCCAGCAGCTCCCTCTTACTAGCGGATACAGATACGCAGTATTTT. Translation: CASSSLLLADTDTQYF.

J is TRBJ2-5 and V is TRBV18; D is possibly TRBD1 or TRBD2 (6 bases each). Germline-derived CDR1 and CDR2 are KGHSH and LQKENI. V was cut by 4 bases and J by 2 bases, with 11 bases left in between. CDR3 size: 14 residues. CDR3 DNA sequence: TGTGCCAGCTCACGCGGGACACTGCAAGAGACCCAGTACTTC. This translates into CASSRGTLQETQYF.

This CDR3 is CASSLQPMNTEAFF. The CDR3 bases are TGTGCCAGCTCACTTCAGCCCATGAACACTGAAGCTTTCTTT. The chain employs TRBV18 and TRBJ1-1; D not resolved. From germline, CDR1 is KGHSH and CDR2 LQKENI. With 4 bases removed from V and 0 bases from J, the gap between germline ends came to 9 bases. The CDR3 is made up of 14 amino acids.

The rearrangement joins TRBV29-1 to TRBJ2-5; a weak D match, TRBD2 (7 bases). Germline V gene data show CDR1 as SQVTM and CDR2 as ANQGSEA. This CDR3 has 13 amino acids. Between the trimmed V and J ends, which lost 8 bases and 1 base, there was a span of 14 bases. This CDR3 is CSSLGGAQETQYF. DNA of the CDR3: TGCAGCTCCCTTGGGGGGGCCCAAGAGACCCAGTACTTC.

The chain joins TRBV5-1 to TRBJ1-5; tentative D call: TRBD1 (5 bases). The CDR3 is 13 amino acids. Deletions cut 0 bases from V and 7 bases from J, with 8 bases between. Germline assignment: CDR1 SGHRS and CDR2 YFSETQ. The CDR3 region is CASSLGGGQPQHF. CDR3 coding DNA: TGCGCCAGCAGCTTGGGGGGCGGCCAGCCCCAGCATTTT.

The V and J genes are TRBV5-1 and TRBJ2-2, with 10 bases identical to TRBD1. V trimming: 0 bases; J trimming: 3 bases; junction bases outside the gene matches: 2. The CDR3 loop spans 16 amino acids. Germline CDR1 and CDR2: SGHRS and YFSETQ. CDR3: CASSLAGTGDTGELFF. CDR3 nucleotides: TGCGCCAGCAGCTTGGCTGGGACAGGGGACACCGGGGAGCTGTTTTTT.

This chain links TRBV29-1 with TRBJ2-7; D not resolved. The germline gives CDR1 SQVTM, CDR2 ANQGSEA. V dropped 4 bases and J dropped 5 bases, with 9 bases sitting between them. This CDR3 is 11 amino acids long. The DNA of the CDR3 is TGCAGCGTTGGACAACTTGACGAGCAGTACTTC. Translating gives CSVGQLDEQYF.

The chain has TRBV9 and TRBJ1-4; D not resolved. The V gene lost 4 bases and the J gene lost 5 bases, with 18 bases spanning the gap. CDR1 and CDR2 (germline): SGDLS, YYNGEE. This CDR3 region has 16 residues. DNA of the CDR3: TGTGCCAGCAGCACCTCGGACGGAAGTTGGAATGAAAAACTGTTTTTT. Protein product: CASSTSDGSWNEKLFF.